The 20 T cell receptor beta chains reported below all come from one sample, sequenced in a study of T cells in Graves' hyperthyroidism and ophthalmopathy. TCR beta CDR3 regions were amplified from RNA. HTBI primers drove first-round RT-PCR of the TCR CDR3. TCRdb itself ran the multiplex PCR reads through MiXCR, one entry per CDR3 protein. The sample has some 690,000 distinct CDR3 sequences; 15% to 20% are singletons. The specimen was blood. The receptors stem from a middle-aged man with Graves' hyperthyroidism.

This clonotype occurred many times. The chain recombines TRBV5-1 with TRBJ2-1; D gene uncertain. Germline values: CDR1 SGHRS, CDR2 YFSETQ. The CDR3 is made up of 16 amino acids. V gave up 1 base and J gave up 0 bases, with 11 bases separating them. The CDR3 DNA follows: TGCGCCAGCAGCTTGAGGGCATTGAGCTCCTACAATGAGCAGTTCTTC. The encoded protein is CASSLRALSSYNEQFF. Supplemented by reference TRBV5-1 and TRBJ2-1, the full variable domain reads KAGVTQTPRYLIKTRGQQVTLSCSPISGHRSVSWYQQTPGQGLQFLFEYFSETQRNKGNFPGRFSGRQFSNSRSEMNVSTLELGDSALYLCASSLRALSSYNEQFFGPGTRLTVL.

The sample holds a few counts of this clonotype. J is TRBJ2-6 and V is TRBV3-1, with a tentative D call TRBD2 (6 bases). This CDR3 region has 19 residues. Looked up from germline, CDR1 is LGHDT and CDR2 is YNNKEL (reference sequence). Trimming stripped 4 bases from V and 0 bases from J, with 19 bases between. The CDR3 loop reads CASSPSRRGVRSGANVLTF. DNA for the CDR3: TGTGCCAGCAGCCCATCAAGGAGGGGCGTCCGCTCTGGGGCCAACGTCCTGACTTTC.

In its sample, this clonotype was seen a few times. V gene TRBV18 combines with J gene TRBJ2-2, with D uncertain. CDR1 is KGHSH, CDR2 LQKENI, per germline. This CDR3 is built from 13 residues. V gave up 5 bases and J gave up 6 bases, with 10 bases separating them. The CDR3 protein is CASSIVPAGELFF. The CDR3 nucleotides read TGTGCCAGCTCAATAGTCCCCGCCGGGGAGCTGTTTTTT.

This clonotype has only a few counts. This chain links TRBV20-1 with TRBJ1-1; the D is unclear. The V and J ends lost 1 base and 7 bases respectively, with 10 bases between them. CDR1 is DFQATT and CDR2 is SNEGSKA in the germline V gene (reference sequence). This CDR3 has 12 residues. CDR3 DNA sequence: TGCAGTGCTAGAGTCTGGACGGGTGAAGCTTTCTTT. Translating it yields CSARVWTGEAFF.

In nucleotides, the CDR3 is TGCAGCGTTGAAAGCGGGCCATCCTACGAGCAGTACTTC. Residues: CSVESGPSYEQYF. This rearrangement joins TRBV29-1 to TRBJ2-7; weak D call: TRBD2 (6 bases). The CDR3 length is 13 residues. Germline V CDR1 and CDR2: SQVTM, ANQGSEA. The V gene lost 2 bases and the J gene lost 1 base, with 9 bases spanning the gap.

The table lists this clonotype with a few counts. CDR3 nucleotide sequence: TGCAGTGCCCCGCGGACAGGGGCGCACACTGAAGCTTTCTTT. Amino acids: CSAPRTGAHTEAFF. This chain links TRBV20-1 with TRBJ1-1; 9 nucleotides agree with TRBD1. Looked up from germline, CDR1 is DFQATT and CDR2 is SNEGSKA (reference sequence). The CDR3 sequence is 14 residues long. After removal of 6 bases from V and 3 bases from J, the junction contained 8 bases not matched to a gene.

This clonotype was observed many times. This sequence joins TRBV29-1 and TRBJ2-7; TRBD1 aligns across 7 bases. J gave up 2 bases and V 6 bases, and 4 bases lay outside the gene matches. From germline, CDR1 is SQVTM and CDR2 ANQGSEA. The CDR3 totals 12 residues. CDR3 residues: CSVIQGAYEQYF. The CDR3 DNA follows: TGCAGCGTAATCCAGGGGGCCTACGAGCAGTACTTC.

In its sample, this clonotype was seen many times. The rearrangement joins TRBV2 to TRBJ2-3; tentatively, D is TRBD2 (5 bases). The CDR3 runs to 13 residues. Per germline, CDR1 SNHLY and CDR2 FYNNEI. V lost 7 bases, J lost 1 base, and 9 bases lay in between. CDR3 loop: CASIPGGTDTQYF. CDR3 DNA sequence: TGTGCCAGCATCCCCGGGGGCACAGATACGCAGTATTTT.

This chain uses TRBV20-1 with TRBJ1-5; TRBD1 is a possible D gene (6 bases). Germline CDR1 and CDR2: DFQATT and SNEGSKA (reference sequence). The CDR3 sequence is 13 residues long. V gave up 6 bases and J gave up 2 bases, with 11 bases separating them. The DNA of the CDR3 is TGCAGTGCAGGACAGCCAGGCAATCAGCCCCAGCATTTT. Amino acids: CSAGQPGNQPQHF.

This clonotype was recorded many times. V usage is TRBV27 and J usage is TRBJ1-1, with unresolved D. V gave up 2 bases and J gave up 1 base, with 11 bases separating them. The CDR3 consists of 15 residues. Germline CDR1 reads MNHEY; CDR2 reads SMNVEV (reference sequence). CDR3 amino acids: CASSLAGPTNTEAFF. The DNA for the CDR3 is TGTGCCAGCAGTTTAGCCGGACCGACGAACACTGAAGCTTTCTTT.

The table lists this clonotype with a few counts. The DNA of the CDR3 is TGTGCCAGCAGTCGGGTTAGGGGACTAGCATCGGCCGAGCAGTACTTC. Protein product: CASSRVRGLASAEQYF. V is TRBV27 and J is TRBJ2-7; 9 bases are a match to TRBD2. The CDR3 has 16 residues. The germline V gene has CDR1 MNHEY and CDR2 SMNVEV (reference sequence). V trimming: 5 bases; J trimming: 6 bases; junction bases outside the gene matches: 14.

This clonotype was recorded many times. The chain has TRBV18 and TRBJ1-1; D remains unclear. The CDR3 runs to 13 residues. Trimming cost V 1 base and J 7 bases, with 10 bases left between them. Per germline, CDR1 KGHSH and CDR2 LQKENI. The CDR3 sequence: CASSPLRGGEAFF. In DNA, the CDR3 is TGTGCCAGCTCACCACTTAGAGGAGGTGAAGCTTTCTTT.

This clonotype was seen many times. CDR3: CASSLGNEKLFF. The CDR3 nucleotides are TGTGCCAGCAGCTTGGGAAATGAAAAACTGTTTTTT. The V gene is TRBV3-1, the J gene TRBJ1-4; D is ambiguous. Trimming pared 5 bases from V and 5 bases from J, leaving 6 bases between. Germline V gives CDR1 LGHDT, CDR2 YNNKEL (reference sequence). This CDR3 contains 12 residues.

In this sample, this clonotype turned up a few times. The J gene is TRBJ1-5, the V gene TRBV14; D gene ambiguous. The V end lost 1 base, the J end lost 7 bases, and 8 bases lay between the germline ends. Germline V gene lookup returns CDR1 SGHDN and CDR2 FVKESK. The CDR3 consists of 13 residues. The CDR3 is CASSQVDGQPQHF. The CDR3 region has the DNA TGTGCCAGCAGCCAAGTGGATGGACAGCCCCAGCATTTT. The whole variable domain, filled in from reference TRBV14 and TRBJ1-5, reads EAGVTQFPSHSVIEKGQTVTLRCDPISGHDNLYWYRRVMGKEIKFLLHFVKESKQDESGMPNNRFLAERTGGTYSTLKVQPAELEDSGVYFCASSQVDGQPQHFGDGTRLSIL.

This clonotype was detected many times. J is TRBJ1-2 and V is TRBV12-3 or TRBV12-4, with D possibly TRBD1 on 6 matching bases. This CDR3 comprises 13 residues. Trimming stripped 5 bases from V and 5 bases from J, with 12 bases between. CDR3 bases: TGTGCCAGCAGTCCAGGACAGCGGTATGGCTACACCTTC. As protein: CASSPGQRYGYTF.

This chain uses TRBV28 with TRBJ1-1; D is ambiguous. Looked up from germline, CDR1 is MDHEN and CDR2 is SYDVKM. The CDR3 loop spans 16 amino acids. The V end was cut by 5 bases, the J end by 3 bases, with 19 bases between. The CDR3 spells CASSPRYITEHTEAFF. The CDR3 DNA reads as TGTGCCAGCAGTCCCCGGTACATCACCGAACACACTGAAGCTTTCTTT.

The table lists this clonotype with many counts. J is TRBJ2-5 and V is TRBV3-1, with D perhaps TRBD2 (5 bases). Germline lookup yields CDR1 LGHDT and CDR2 YNNKEL (reference sequence). The CDR3 is made up of 14 amino acids. V was trimmed by 1 base and J by 3 bases, leaving 9 bases between them. The CDR3 protein is CASSQGLAKETQYF. The CDR3 DNA reads as TGTGCCAGCAGCCAAGGGCTAGCTAAAGAGACCCAGTACTTC.

The chain couples TRBV25-1 to TRBJ1-6; D uncertain. Trimming took 5 bases from V and 9 from J, leaving 20 bases between them. This CDR3 has 16 amino acids. The V gene's germline CDR1 is MGHDK and CDR2 SYGVNS. CDR3 residues: CASSLLSLGLGSPLHF. CDR3 nucleotides: TGTGCCAGCAGTTTACTTAGCCTGGGTTTAGGTTCACCCCTCCACTTT.

This clonotype was seen repeatedly, ten times or more. V is TRBV13 and J is TRBJ2-7, with D unclear. The V end was cut by 3 bases, the J end by 7 bases, with 13 bases between. Germline CDR1 is PRHDT and CDR2 is FYEKMQ (reference sequence). This CDR3 contains 13 residues. The CDR3 sequence is CASSFDRVGEQYF. CDR3 DNA: TGTGCCAGCAGCTTTGATCGGGTCGGGGAGCAGTACTTC.

This clonotype was seen many times. This chain links TRBV24-1 with TRBJ2-3; the match to TRBD1 covers 9 bases. CDR3 length: 15 amino acids. Germline CDR1 KGHDR, CDR2 SFDVKD. V was clipped by 2 bases and J by 4 bases; unmatched bases: 3. This CDR3 is CATSDYRGRADTQYF. The DNA of the CDR3 is TGTGCCACCAGTGATTACAGGGGGCGCGCAGATACGCAGTATTTT.